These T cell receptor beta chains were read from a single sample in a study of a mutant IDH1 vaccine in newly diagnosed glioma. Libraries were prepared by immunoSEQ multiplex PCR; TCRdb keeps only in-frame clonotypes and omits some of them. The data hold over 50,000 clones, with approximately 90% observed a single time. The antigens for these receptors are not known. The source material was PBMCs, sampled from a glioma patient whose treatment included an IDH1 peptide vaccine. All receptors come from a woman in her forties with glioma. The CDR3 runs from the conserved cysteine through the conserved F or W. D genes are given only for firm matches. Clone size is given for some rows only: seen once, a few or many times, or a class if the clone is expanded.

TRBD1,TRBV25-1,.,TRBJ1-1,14,CASSEQGAISEAFF,TGTGCCAGCAGCGAACAGGGGGCAATATCTGAAGCTTTCTTT
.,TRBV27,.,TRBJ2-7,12,CASSASGAEQYF,TGTGCCAGCAGCGCGTCAGGGGCCGAGCAGTACTTC
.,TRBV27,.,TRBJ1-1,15,CASSDQGTVGAEAFF,TGTGCCAGCAGTGACCAGGGGACGGTGGGTGCTGAAGCTTTCTTT
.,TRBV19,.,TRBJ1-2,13,CASSRILGYGYTF,TGTGCCAGTTCCAGGATCCTAGGATATGGCTACACCTTC
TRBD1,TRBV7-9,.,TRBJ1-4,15,CASSLQTGNNEKLFF,TGTGCCAGCAGCTTACAGACAGGGAATAATGAAAAACTGTTTTTT
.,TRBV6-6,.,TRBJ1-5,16,CASSYYRGLGNQPQHF,TGTGCCAGCAGTTACTACCGGGGTCTCGGCAATCAGCCCCAGCATTTT
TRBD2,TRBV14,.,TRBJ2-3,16,CASSRRLLGGADTQYF,TGTGCCAGCAGCCGAAGGTTACTCGGGGGGGCAGATACGCAGTATTTT
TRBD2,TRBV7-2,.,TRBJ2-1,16,CASSSQGTSAYNEQFF,TGTGCCAGCAGCTCGCAAGGGACTAGTGCCTACAATGAGCAGTTCTTC
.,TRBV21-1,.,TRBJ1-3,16,CASSKRPQGSGNTIYF,TGTGCCAGCAGCAAAAGACCTCAGGGATCTGGAAACACCATATATTTT
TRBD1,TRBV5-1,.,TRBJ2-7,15,CASSRQTGQGDEQYF,TGCGCCAGCAGCCGCCAAACCGGACAGGGCGACGAGCAGTACTTC
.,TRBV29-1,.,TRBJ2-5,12,CSGRDTQETQYF,TGCAGCGGGCGGGACACCCAAGAGACCCAGTACTTC
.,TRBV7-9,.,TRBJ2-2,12,CASSFLPGELFF,TGTGCCAGCAGCTTTCTCCCCGGGGAGCTGTTTTTT
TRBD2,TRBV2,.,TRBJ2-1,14,CASRLAGVYNEQFF,TGTGCCAGCAGACTAGCGGGAGTTTACAATGAGCAGTTCTTC
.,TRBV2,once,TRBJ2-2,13,CASSAGWAGELFF,TGTGCCAGCAGTGCAGGTTGGGCCGGGGAGCTGTTTTTT
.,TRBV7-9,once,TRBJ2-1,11,CASSSPGTQFF,TGTGCCAGCAGTTCACCCGGGACACAGTTCTTC
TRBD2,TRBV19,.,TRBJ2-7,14,CASSRLAGAYEQYF,TGTGCCAGTAGTCGACTAGCGGGAGCCTACGAGCAGTACTTC
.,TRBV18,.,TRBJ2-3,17,CASSPLRGRGTTDTQYF,TGTGCCAGCTCACCCCTCCGGGGGCGCGGTACCACAGATACGCAGTATTTT
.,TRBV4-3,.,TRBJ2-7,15,CASSPIDRQDYEQYF,TGCGCCAGCAGCCCGATCGACAGACAAGACTACGAGCAGTACTTC
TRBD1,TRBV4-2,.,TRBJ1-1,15,CASSQVGTGASEAFF,TGTGCCAGCAGCCAAGTGGGGACAGGGGCCTCTGAAGCTTTCTTT
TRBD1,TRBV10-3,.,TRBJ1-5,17,CAISEQPGQGGDQPQHF,TGTGCCATCAGTGAACAACCGGGACAGGGGGGGGATCAGCCCCAGCATTTT
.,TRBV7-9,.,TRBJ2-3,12,CASSYAEDTQYF,TGTGCCAGCAGCTACGCCGAGGATACGCAGTATTTT
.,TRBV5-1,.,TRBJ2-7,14,CASSLVVLPYEQYF,TGCGCCAGCAGCTTGGTGGTACTCCCATACGAGCAGTACTTC
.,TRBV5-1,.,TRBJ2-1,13,CASSLTGIDEQFF,TGCGCCAGCAGCTTAACAGGGATCGATGAGCAGTTCTTC
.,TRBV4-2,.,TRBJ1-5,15,CASSQEYGDNQPQHF,TGTGCCAGCAGCCAAGAGTACGGGGATAATCAGCCCCAGCATTTT
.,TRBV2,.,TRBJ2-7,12,CASSAAVGEQYF,TGTGCCAGCTCCGCCGCGGTGGGCGAGCAGTACTTC
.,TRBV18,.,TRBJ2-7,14,CASSPVGLSYEQYF,TGTGCCAGCTCACCAGTCGGCCTTTCCTACGAGCAGTACTTC
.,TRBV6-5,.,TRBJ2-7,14,CASSSGTHSYEQYF,TGTGCCAGCTCCTCCGGGACACACTCCTACGAGCAGTACTTC
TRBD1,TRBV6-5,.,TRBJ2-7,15,CASSVPGGRSYEQYF,TGTGCCAGCAGTGTACCAGGGGGCCGCTCCTACGAGCAGTACTTC
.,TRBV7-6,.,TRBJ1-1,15,CASSPRGGMNTEAFF,TGTGCCAGCAGCCCGCGAGGTGGTATGAACACTGAAGCTTTCTTT
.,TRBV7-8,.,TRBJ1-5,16,CASSSEAGSANQPQHF,TGTGCCAGCAGCTCCGAGGCGGGATCGGCCAATCAGCCCCAGCATTTT
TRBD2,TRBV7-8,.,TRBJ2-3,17,CASSYPASGGGTDTQYF,TGTGCCAGCAGCTACCCTGCTAGCGGGGGGGGCACAGATACGCAGTATTTT
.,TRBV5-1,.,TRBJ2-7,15,CASSPGRPSSYEQYF,TGCGCCAGCAGCCCCGGACGTCCGAGCTCCTACGAGCAGTACTTC
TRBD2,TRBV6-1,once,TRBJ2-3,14,CASRLAGGRDTQYF,TGTGCCAGCCGCCTAGCGGGAGGGCGAGATACGCAGTATTTT
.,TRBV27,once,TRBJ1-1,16,CASSPWGGEWNTEAFF,TGTGCCAGCAGTCCTTGGGGAGGGGAGTGGAACACTGAAGCTTTCTTT
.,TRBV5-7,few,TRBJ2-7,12,CARSQGGDEQYF,TGTGCCAGGTCACAAGGAGGGGACGAGCAGTACTTC
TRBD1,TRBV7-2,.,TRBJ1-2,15,CASSFRQGALYGYTF,TGTGCCAGCAGCTTCCGACAGGGGGCACTTTATGGCTACACCTTC
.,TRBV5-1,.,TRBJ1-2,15,CASSLVSGGYYGYTF,TGCGCCAGCAGCTTGGTTTCGGGAGGGTACTATGGCTACACCTTC
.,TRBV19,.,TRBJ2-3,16,CASSIDRGAGTDTQYF,TGTGCCAGTAGTATAGATCGGGGGGCCGGGACAGATACGCAGTATTTT
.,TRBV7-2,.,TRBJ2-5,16,CASSLTPGGGAQTQYF,TGTGCCAGCAGCTTAACCCCAGGAGGGGGGGCGCAGACCCAGTACTTC
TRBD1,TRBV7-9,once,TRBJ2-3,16,CASSPRTGWGTDTQYF,TGTGCCAGCAGCCCAAGGACAGGCTGGGGCACAGATACGCAGTATTTT
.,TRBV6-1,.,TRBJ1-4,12,CASSPEGEKLFF,TGTGCCAGCAGCCCCGAGGGCGAAAAACTGTTTTTT
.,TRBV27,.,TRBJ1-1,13,CASAIEYGASAFF,TGTGCCAGCGCCATAGAGTACGGGGCTTCAGCTTTCTTT
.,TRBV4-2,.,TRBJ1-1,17,CASSHPMGGLGNTEAFF,TGTGCCAGCAGCCACCCCATGGGAGGTTTGGGGAACACTGAAGCTTTCTTT